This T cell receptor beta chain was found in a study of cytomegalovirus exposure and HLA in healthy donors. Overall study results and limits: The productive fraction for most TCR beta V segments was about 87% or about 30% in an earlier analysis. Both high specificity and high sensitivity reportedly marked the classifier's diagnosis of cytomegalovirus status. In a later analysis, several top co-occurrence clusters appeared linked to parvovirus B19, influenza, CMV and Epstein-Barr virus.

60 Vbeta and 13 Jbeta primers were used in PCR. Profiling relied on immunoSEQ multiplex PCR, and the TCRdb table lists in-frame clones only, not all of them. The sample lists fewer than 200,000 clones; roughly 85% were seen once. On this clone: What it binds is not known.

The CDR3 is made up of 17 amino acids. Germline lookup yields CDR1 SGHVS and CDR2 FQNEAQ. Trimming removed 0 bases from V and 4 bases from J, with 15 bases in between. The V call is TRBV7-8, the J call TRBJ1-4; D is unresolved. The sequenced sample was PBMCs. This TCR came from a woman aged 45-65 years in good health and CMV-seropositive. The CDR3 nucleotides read TGTGCCAGCAGCTTAGCGCTTTCAGGCCTCCGTAATGAAAAACTGTTTTTT. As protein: CASSLALSGLRNEKLFF.